The entry that follows covers one T cell receptor beta chain sequence. Its target is unknown. The sample belongs to a study of early T cells in non-severe SARS-CoV-2 infection. Study overall: The authors sequenced bulk RNA from unsorted whole blood, leaving chains unpaired. Study-wide points: CD4 and private specificities were missed by VDJdb matching, which favored anti-spike CD8 responses.

This CDR3 has 15 amino acids. CDR1 is DFQATT and CDR2 is SNEGSKA in the germline V gene (reference sequence). After removal of 4 bases from V and 4 bases from J, the junction contained 7 bases not matched to a gene. As part of library construction, unique molecular identifiers were attached to individual cDNA molecules. A single record per CDR3 protein comes from TCRdb applying MiXCR to the 5' RACE reads. The table records tens of thousands of distinct CDR3 sequences, about 15% of them present only once. The rearrangement links TRBV20-1 to TRBJ2-3; 11 positions match TRBD2. The input for sequencing was whole blood, taken at baseline. The sequence derives from an adult who was a healthcare worker with PCR-confirmed SARS-CoV-2 infection or an uninfected control (not recorded which). This CDR3 is CSATISGREADTQYF. The CDR3 DNA reads as TGCAGTGCTACTATTAGCGGGAGGGAAGCAGATACGCAGTATTTT.